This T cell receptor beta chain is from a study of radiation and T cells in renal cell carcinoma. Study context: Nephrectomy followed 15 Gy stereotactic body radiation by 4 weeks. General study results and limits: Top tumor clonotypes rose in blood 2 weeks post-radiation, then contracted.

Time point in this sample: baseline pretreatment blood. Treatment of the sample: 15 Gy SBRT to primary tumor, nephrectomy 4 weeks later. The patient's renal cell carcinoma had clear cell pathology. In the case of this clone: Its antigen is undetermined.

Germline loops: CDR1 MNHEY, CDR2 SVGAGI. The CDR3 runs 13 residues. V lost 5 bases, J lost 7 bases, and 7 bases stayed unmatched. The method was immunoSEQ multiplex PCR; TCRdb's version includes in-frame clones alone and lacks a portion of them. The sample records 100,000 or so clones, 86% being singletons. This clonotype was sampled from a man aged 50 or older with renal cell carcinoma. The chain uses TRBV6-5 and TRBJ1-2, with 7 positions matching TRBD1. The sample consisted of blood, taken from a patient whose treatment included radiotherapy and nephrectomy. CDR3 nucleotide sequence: TGTGCCAGCAGTCAGCAGGGGGAGGGTGGCTACACCTTC. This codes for CASSQQGEGGYTF.